These 15 T cell receptor beta chains were all obtained from the same sample, sequenced in a study of T cell changes during pregnancy in multiple sclerosis. The data were produced by immunoSEQ multiplex PCR, yet TCRdb's version contains in-frame clones alone and is incomplete. The sample lists approximately 9,300 clones; approximately 83% were seen once. The material sequenced was CD8+ T cells from peripheral blood mononuclear cells, taken in the third trimester of pregnancy. These receptors all stem from a female donor in good health, enrolled as a control in a pregnancy study.

The chain is built from TRBV28 and TRBJ2-7; 7 bases map to TRBD2. The germline CDR1 and CDR2 sequences are MDHEN and SYDVKM. The V and J ends lost 3 bases and 3 bases, in that order; junction bases with no gene match: 5. The CDR3 consists of 14 residues. This CDR3 reads CASSFDRGVYEQYF. For the CDR3, the DNA is TGTGCCAGCAGTTTTGATCGGGGGGTCTACGAGCAGTACTTC. The full variable domain, in which reference TRBV28 and TRBJ2-7 provide the parts outside the CDR3, is DVKVTQSSRYLVKRTGEKVFLECVQDMDHENMFWYRQDPGLGLRLIYFSYDVKMKEKGDIPEGYSVSREKKERFSLILESASTNQTSMYLCASSFDRGVYEQYFGPGTRLTVT.

The rearrangement uses TRBV4-3 and TRBJ1-1; the D is unclear. Trimming took 0 bases from V and 6 from J, leaving 8 bases between them. This CDR3 region has 13 residues. CDR1 LGHNA and CDR2 YSLEER come from the germline V gene. The CDR3 loop is CASSQDTVAEAFF. CDR3 coding DNA: TGCGCCAGCAGCCAAGATACTGTCGCTGAAGCTTTCTTT.

J is TRBJ2-1 and V is TRBV28; no clear D gene. Germline CDR1 and CDR2: MDHEN and SYDVKM. V dropped 5 bases and J dropped 0 bases, with 11 bases sitting between them. The CDR3 is made up of 15 amino acids. This CDR3 reads CASSLPSVSYNEQFF. The CDR3 DNA reads TGTGCCAGCAGTCTACCCTCCGTCTCCTACAATGAGCAGTTCTTC.

V gene TRBV11-1 combines with J gene TRBJ2-5; 7 bases map to TRBD1. The ends lost 1 base at V and 5 bases at J; junction bases unmatched: 13. The CDR3 runs 17 residues. Looked up from germline, CDR1 is SGHAT and CDR2 is FQDESV (reference sequence). This CDR3 is CASSLGGSAGGTETQYF. The CDR3 DNA follows: TGTGCCAGCAGCTTAGGAGGATCGGCAGGGGGAACGGAGACCCAGTACTTC.

The chain combines TRBV4-1 with TRBJ1-5; 8 bases agree with TRBD1. This CDR3 spans 16 amino acids. With V trimmed by 0 bases and J by 6 bases, 7 bases remained unmatched. The V gene's germline CDR1 is MGHRA and CDR2 YSYEKL. The DNA for the CDR3 is TGCGCCAGCAGCCAAGATCAAGGAACAGGGGGTCAGCCCCAGCATTTT. Translated, it gives CASSQDQGTGGQPQHF.

This chain uses TRBV9 with TRBJ2-3; 11 bases are a match to TRBD2. The CDR3 is made up of 15 amino acids. V shed 4 bases and J 3 bases; nucleotides not matched to a gene: 4. Germline values: CDR1 SGDLS, CDR2 YYNGEE. DNA of the CDR3: TGTGCCAGCAGCCCCGGGACTAGCGGTACAGATACGCAGTATTTT. Its protein is CASSPGTSGTDTQYF.

This clone has a single count. This rearrangement joins TRBV29-1 to TRBJ2-2, with a weak D call TRBD1 (6 bases). Germline V gene data show CDR1 as SQVTM and CDR2 as ANQGSEA. Between the trimmed V and J ends, which lost 1 base and 4 bases, there was a span of 16 bases. The CDR3 is made up of 16 amino acids. The DNA of the CDR3 is TGCAGCGTTGAAGGTTTACAGGGTAGGGGCACCGGGGAGCTGTTTTTT. It yields the protein CSVEGLQGRGTGELFF.

The CDR3 loop is CASSLAQGVLWELFF. The CDR3 bases are TGTGCCAGCAGCTTAGCACAGGGGGTGCTTTGGGAGCTGTTTTTT. The V gene is TRBV7-8, the J gene TRBJ2-2; 8 positions agree with TRBD1. The J segment lost 9 bases and the V segment lost 0 bases, leaving 6 bases of the junction unmatched. This CDR3 is built from 15 residues. CDR1 is SGHVS and CDR2 is FQNEAQ in the germline V gene. The full variable domain, completed using reference TRBV7-8 and TRBJ2-2, is GAGVSQSPRYKVAKRGQDVALRCDPISGHVSLFWYQQALGQGPEFLTYFQNEAQLDKSGLPSDRFFAERPEGSVSTLKIQRTQQEDSAVYLCASSLAQGVLWELFFGEGSRLTVL.

For the CDR3, the DNA is TGTGCCAGTAGTATAGCCCGCGACAGGGGGCCCTCCTACGAGCAGTACTTC. This codes for CASSIARDRGPSYEQYF. The rearrangement joins TRBV19 to TRBJ2-7; 10 nucleotides agree with TRBD1. Trimming at V came to 1 base and at J to 0 bases, leaving 6 bases not matched to a gene. The length of the CDR3 is 17 residues. Germline assignment: CDR1 LNHDA and CDR2 SQIVND (reference sequence).

V is TRBV4-3 and J is TRBJ1-5; maybe TRBD1 (6 bases). Trimming took off 0 bases at V and 0 bases at J, with 9 bases between the two ends. The CDR3 loop spans 16 amino acids. Germline V gene lookup returns CDR1 LGHNA and CDR2 YSLEER. CDR3 sequence: CASSQDYRVSNQPQHF. DNA for the CDR3: TGCGCCAGCAGCCAAGATTACAGGGTTAGCAATCAGCCCCAGCATTTT.

The rearrangement links TRBV13 to TRBJ2-3, with 8 nucleotides matching TRBD2. The germline V gene encodes CDR1 PRHDT and CDR2 FYEKMQ (reference sequence). This CDR3 is 15 amino acids long. V shed 2 bases, J shed 4 bases, and the junction held 5 bases outside the gene matches. CDR3 DNA: TGTGCCAGCAGCTTATGGACTAGCAGTTCAGATACGCAGTATTTT. Translating it yields CASSLWTSSSDTQYF.

This clone was found once. V usage is TRBV4-1 and J usage is TRBJ2-1, with 9 bases matching TRBD1. There are 17 residues in the CDR3. After removal of 3 bases from V and 12 bases from J, the junction contained 18 bases not matched to a gene. Germline CDR1 is MGHRA and CDR2 is YSYEKL. The chain's CDR3 is CASSQGPGTGNNDGQFF. The CDR3 bases are TGCGCCAGCAGCCAGGGCCCCGGGACAGGGAACAATGACGGGCAGTTCTTC.

The chain is built from TRBV6-1 and TRBJ2-1, with TRBD2 matching over 7 bases. CDR3 length equals 18 residues. With 2 bases clipped from V and 1 base from J, the junction kept 11 bases outside the gene matches. CDR1 is MNHNS and CDR2 is SASEGT in the germline V gene. CDR3 protein: CASSESWGEGPSYNEQFF. For the CDR3, the DNA is TGTGCCAGCAGTGAATCTTGGGGGGAGGGCCCTTCCTACAATGAGCAGTTCTTC.

The chain has TRBV6-1 and TRBJ2-7, with 7 positions matching TRBD1. The V segment lost 7 bases and the J segment 5 bases; nucleotides outside the gene matches: 8. This CDR3 comprises 13 residues. The germline V gene encodes CDR1 MNHNS and CDR2 SASEGT. Here the CDR3 DNA reads TGTGCCAGCACCCAGGGGGAGTCGGACGAGCAGTACTTC. This sequence encodes CASTQGESDEQYF.

The rearrangement uses TRBV14 and TRBJ2-7; tentatively, D is TRBD2 (6 bases). The ends were cut back, 0 bases at V and 3 bases at J, with 12 bases in the middle. The CDR3 is 15 amino acids. Germline CDR1 is SGHDN and CDR2 is FVKESK. CDR3 sequence: CASSQDYGGNYEQYF. The CDR3 DNA is TGTGCCAGCAGCCAAGATTATGGCGGGAACTACGAGCAGTACTTC.